Presented here are 16 T cell receptor beta chains from one specimen sequenced in a study of post-analysis software for immune sequencing data. The study, taken as a whole, reports: Four to six TRBV segments (TRBV5-6, TRBV5-1 and TRBV20-1 among them) occurred more frequently in patients than in controls.

Every TCR beta cDNA library bore unique molecular identifiers. Via MiXCR, TCRdb re-called the PCR reads, giving one row per CDR3 protein. The sample consists of some 450,000 distinct CDR3 sequences, roughly 45% of them appearing once. Their specific antigens are unknown. Input material: blood. These receptors were taken from a girl aged 5 to 17 with multiple sclerosis.

This chain links TRBV7-2 with TRBJ2-1; D is perhaps TRBD2 (5 bases). V was trimmed by 1 base and J by 9 bases, leaving 16 bases between them. The CDR3 is 15 residues long. Germline V gene sequence: CDR1 SGHTA, CDR2 FQGNSA. CDR3 DNA: TGTGCCAGCAGCTTAGATCGGCTAGAGGGTAGTGAGCAGTTCTTC. It encodes CASSLDRLEGSEQFF.

The chain is built from TRBV29-1 and TRBJ2-5; no definite D call. This CDR3 comprises 13 residues. V dropped 4 bases and J dropped 1 base, with 10 bases sitting between them. CDR1 and CDR2 (germline): SQVTM, ANQGSEA. The CDR3 bases are TGCAGCGTTGTTTTATCAGGCCAAGAGACCCAGTACTTC. Its translation: CSVVLSGQETQYF.

The J gene is TRBJ1-2, the V gene TRBV12-3 or TRBV12-4; TRBD1 matches at 7 bases. The CDR3 spans 14 residues. J gave up 4 bases and V 5 bases, and 7 bases lay outside the gene matches. For the CDR3, the DNA is TGTGCCAGCAGTATAGACAGGGCCATCTATGGCTACACCTTC. Translation gives CASSIDRAIYGYTF.

A few counts support this clonotype. The chain recombines TRBV12-3 or TRBV12-4 with TRBJ2-7; 7 nucleotides match TRBD2. There are 15 residues in the CDR3. The V gene end was trimmed by 2 bases and the J gene end by 2 bases; junction bases not matched to a gene: 6. CDR3 in DNA: TGTGCCAGCAGTTTAATAGCGGGTGACACCTACGAGCAGTACTTC. Encoded protein: CASSLIAGDTYEQYF.

The chain couples TRBV7-3 to TRBJ2-1; D may be TRBD2 (5 bases). Trimming removed 8 bases from V and 1 base from J, with 9 bases in between. Germline CDR1 and CDR2: SGHTA and FQGTGA. The CDR3 has 13 amino acids. The CDR3 DNA reads as TGTGCCAGCCCACTAGTGTCCTACAATGAGCAGTTCTTC. It is translated as CASPLVSYNEQFF.

This chain uses TRBV29-1 with TRBJ1-4, with D perhaps matching TRBD1 (5 bases). V shed 4 bases and J shed 4 bases, with 10 bases lying between them. Germline V CDR1 and CDR2: SQVTM, ANQGSEA. The CDR3 is 13 amino acids. CDR3 DNA sequence: TGCAGCGTTGGGGGCAGGGATAATGAAAAACTGTTTTTT. Translation gives CSVGGRDNEKLFF.

This clonotype has just a few counts. The rearrangement uses TRBV29-1 and TRBJ2-3; a weak D match, TRBD1 (6 bases). The germline V gene has CDR1 SQVTM and CDR2 ANQGSEA. The V end lost 4 bases, the J end lost 9 bases, and 20 bases lay between the germline ends. The length of the CDR3 is 14 residues. The CDR3 bases are TGCAGCGTTGGACAGGTACTACTAACCGAGACGCAGTATTTT. Translation: CSVGQVLLTETQYF.

This clonotype was recorded a few times. This chain links TRBV6-2 or TRBV6-3 with TRBJ1-2; tentative D call: TRBD1 (6 bases). There are 16 residues in the CDR3. Germline V CDR1 and CDR2: MNHEY, SVGEGT. V lost 7 bases and J lost 5, with 23 bases in between. CDR3 protein: CASINRASPDTYGYTF. The CDR3 nucleotides read TGTGCCAGCATTAACAGGGCCTCGCCCGATACTTATGGCTACACCTTC.

The chain combines TRBV27 with TRBJ2-6; 10 nucleotides line up with TRBD1. This CDR3 comprises 17 residues. The V gene's germline CDR1 is MNHEY and CDR2 SMNVEV (reference sequence). J gave up 2 bases and V 0 bases, and 1 base lay outside the gene matches. CDR3 in DNA: TGTGCCAGCAGTTTATCGGGGACAGGGGCTGGGGCCAACGTCCTGACTTTC. Translating gives CASSLSGTGAGANVLTF.

This clonotype was counted between two and nine times. The rearrangement joins TRBV6-1 to TRBJ2-1; D possibly uses TRBD1 or TRBD2 (5 bases each). This CDR3 has 18 amino acids. The V gene's germline CDR1 is MNHNS and CDR2 SASEGT. Trimming removed 1 base from V and 3 bases from J, with 19 bases in between. As DNA, the CDR3 is TGTGCCAGCAGTGAAGGTTATCGGGGCAGGTTCAACTACAATGAGCAGTTCTTC. As protein: CASSEGYRGRFNYNEQFF.

This clonotype has a handful of counts. This chain uses TRBV20-1 with TRBJ1-2; 7 positions agree with TRBD1. Unmatched junction bases numbered 12, after V lost 8 bases and J lost 0 bases. Germline V gives CDR1 DFQATT, CDR2 SNEGSKA (reference sequence). There are 15 residues in the CDR3. CDR3 DNA: TGCAGTACCGGGACAGTTCCGCGCTCTAACTATGGCTACACCTTC. Protein: CSTGTVPRSNYGYTF.

V and J are TRBV2 and TRBJ2-5, with TRBD1 matching over 10 bases. V gave up 3 bases and J gave up 6 bases; unmatched junction bases: 7. The CDR3 covers 15 residues. Per the germline V gene, CDR1 is SNHLY and CDR2 is FYNNEI. The CDR3 DNA sequence: TGTGCCAGCAGTGAGGACAGGGGGGATTCCCAGACCCAGTACTTC. It is translated as CASSEDRGDSQTQYF. The complete variable domain, with remaining parts taken from reference TRBV2 and TRBJ2-5, reads EPEVTQTPSHQVTQMGQEVILRCVPISNHLYFYWYRQILGQKVEFLVSFYNNEISEKSEIFDDQFSVERPDGSNFTLKIRSTKLEDSAMYFCASSEDRGDSQTQYFGPGTRLLVL.

The gene calls are TRBV6-1 and TRBJ1-5, with no clear D. V dropped 1 base and J dropped 6 bases, with 1 base sitting between them. The CDR3 has 11 amino acids. Germline V CDR1 and CDR2: MNHNS, SASEGT. For the CDR3, the DNA is TGTGCCAGCAGTGAAGTTCAGCCCCAGCATTTT. It yields the protein CASSEVQPQHF.

This clonotype has ten or more counts. This chain joins TRBV7-6 and TRBJ2-5; D is tentatively TRBD1 or TRBD2 (5 bases each). The V end was cut by 8 bases, the J end by 5 bases, with 12 bases between. The CDR3 loop spans 12 amino acids. Germline CDR1 reads SGHVS; CDR2 reads FNYEAQ. The CDR3 DNA reads as TGTGCCAGCGGGAGCAGGGTGGAGACCCAGTACTTC. This translates into CASGSRVETQYF.

This rearrangement joins TRBV9 to TRBJ2-4; a possible D gene is TRBD1 (6 bases). Germline V gives CDR1 SGDLS, CDR2 YYNGEE. The V and J ends lost 3 bases and 15 bases respectively, with 22 bases between them. CDR3 size: 14 residues. CDR3 coding DNA: TGTGCCAGCAGCGCCGACCCCCAGGGGCTATCCCCGTACTTC. Protein: CASSADPQGLSPYF.

This clonotype showed up just a few times. The CDR3 here is CASSLGGRGIETQYF. In DNA form, the CDR3 reads TGTGCCAGCAGTTTGGGGGGGAGGGGGATAGAGACCCAGTACTTC. V gene TRBV27 combines with J gene TRBJ2-5; TRBD2 is a possible D gene (7 bases). The germline gives CDR1 MNHEY, CDR2 SMNVEV (reference sequence). V was cut by 3 bases and J by 4 bases, with 15 bases left in between. This CDR3 has 15 amino acids.